This record concerns one T cell receptor beta chain sequence. No antigen is known for it. The input lacks base qualities; no much larger clone sits a single base away. This specimen comes from a study of cytomegalovirus exposure and HLA in healthy donors (dated by TCRdb to 2016 to 2017). For the wider study: An earlier analysis of approximately 600 of the donors reported approximately 300 Gb of sequence data and approximately 110 million unique TCR beta sequences from roughly 180 million T cells. Around 320 gigabases of sequencing data and tens of millions of unique TCR sequences were included in an early release covering around 600 HLA-typed donors. Of the approximately 400 genotyped donors, 81% were placed in the genetic ancestry cluster associated with self-reported Caucasian donors. The study aimed to test whether cataloging public T cell receptors could reveal signatures of past pathogen exposure. The study used immunosequencing to profile the T cell repertoires of several hundred subjects and linked those repertoires to cytomegalovirus serostatus. Besides the first cohort of approximately 710 subjects, a separate validation cohort made up of over 100 different subjects was used. High-throughput TCR immunosequencing, statistical association of individual TCRs with disease status, and machine learning were combined to predict cytomegalovirus infection status. To study patterns of TCR occurrence, a later analysis re-analyzed previously published TCR beta repertoires from more than 550 donors and added high-resolution HLA genotyping. Rather than using new phenotypic data, the later analysis identified candidate immune exposures from TCR beta sequences and from how often those sequences occurred across donors. To decide whether each TCR beta V gene segment behaved as functional or pseudogenic, an earlier analysis of several hundred of the donors relied on high-throughput TCR beta sequencing. Donor age, sex, ethnicity and CMV serostatus were compiled alongside the repertoire data. A later genetic analysis took genome-wide SNP genotypes for 398 of the 666 donors and used that subset as a discovery cohort. All discovery cohort repertoires had been generated using a single sequencing platform. Class I and class II HLA loci were covered by the typing at four-digit resolution. Typing coverage differed by locus: A, B, C, DRB1 and DQB1 were typed in roughly 620-630 donors, DQA1 in around 500, DPA1 in 600 to 610, and DPB1 in around 440. Roughly five DR-DQ haplotypes were handled as single units for association and clustering because linkage in the cohort was strong. Among a few hundred genotyped donors of the cohort, an average of roughly 240,000 unique TCR beta nucleotide sequences were sequenced per donor, 15% to 20% of them non-productive.

Results and caveats for the whole study, not just this receptor: A few of the identified cytomegalovirus-associated TCR beta chains were confirmed in vitro to be specific for cytomegalovirus antigens. According to the authors, the approach could potentially be generalized to other disease states and immunological phenotypes. In a later analysis, 16,951 TCR beta sequences were associated with specific HLA alleles at a false discovery rate of 0.05. Strong co-occurrence of HLA alleles, especially DR and DQ, made assigning TCR associations to individual alleles difficult. An earlier analysis of several hundred of the donors showed that most TCR beta V segments appeared in productive rearrangements either about 90% or about 30% of the time, which broadly matched IMGT annotations. HLA typing was unavailable for some donors at each locus, so association tests used only the typed subset. Most TCR sequences were seen in very few donors, while some public TCRs were found in many individuals. A cluster of highly shared sequence variants was judged likely to be a technical artifact of the sequencing pipeline. A further reported finding was that TCR beta sequences accurately predicted the HLA-A and HLA-B alleles for most subjects in the first cohort. The study listed 150 to 200 TCR beta chains as associated with cytomegalovirus. Some IMGT-functional V segments, including TRBV6-2 and TRBV6-3, could not be distinguished by the 87-base-pair reads and were therefore excluded. The classifier was reported to diagnose cytomegalovirus status with high specificity and sensitivity in both the original and validation cohorts. Presence/absence analyses assumed roughly uniform sequencing depth across donors, an assumption that may not hold. According to a later analysis, parvovirus B19, influenza, CMV and Epstein-Barr virus appeared linked to several top co-occurrence clusters. A later genetic analysis reported fewer N-insertions in productive TCRs among donors in an Asian-associated ancestry cluster than the roughly 700-donor mean. Only TCR beta chains were sequenced in this cohort, and the absence of alpha or paired-chain data limited detectable features. Compared with equally common non-associated chains, HLA-associated TCR beta chains in a later analysis were more clonally expanded and had lower generation probabilities. Correlated functional status among segregating V segments might be attributable to linkage disequilibrium, but an unknown experimental factor could not be ruled out. The earlier analysis of a few hundred of the donors excluded 15 to 20 rarely observed V segments, including chromosome 9 orphons, because counts were too low. The only immune exposure information available for the cohort was CMV serostatus. According to a later analysis, most CMV-associated TCR beta chains appeared to be HLA-restricted, and the HLA associations seemed to be driven largely by CMV exposure. A later analysis found that TCR association rates varied across HLA loci, with DRB1 alleles showing the most associated TCRs and HLA-C alleles the fewest. In a later genetic analysis, a missense DCLRE1C variant was associated with V-gene and J-gene trimming of TCR beta chains, and the association was replicated in an independent cohort.

Libraries came from the immunoSEQ multiplex PCR assay. A mixture of 60 forward primers for TCR Vbeta segments and 13 reverse primers for TCR Jbeta segments was used in the multiplex PCR. The CDR3 region of rearranged TCR beta genes was amplified from genomic DNA with a multiplex PCR assay. Amplified TCR beta libraries were sequenced as 87-base-pair reads on the Illumina HiSeq System. The paper's data handling went like this. In a later analysis, tens of millions of unique TCR beta chains were counted across the approximately 670 repertoires, and roughly 9.9 million of these chains were shared by at least two donors. To remove PCR and sequencing errors, raw reads were error-corrected and collapsed into unique sequences using a nearest-neighbor algorithm that merged closely related sequences. CDR3 sequences were aligned to IMGT reference sequences to assign V, D and J gene segments. For a sequence to be retained, a match of at least six nucleotides to both a V gene segment and a J gene segment was required. A rearrangement counted as productive if the CDR3 had no stop codons and remained in frame with V and J, and every other rearrangement counted as non-productive. CDR3 was defined by IMGT convention, running from the second conserved V-encoded cysteine to the conserved J-encoded phenylalanine. In an earlier analysis of around 640 of the donors, sequences lacking an unambiguous match to a single V gene segment were excluded. In an earlier analysis of almost 600 of the donors, a V segment was called functional when productive rearrangements were above 56.7%, and segregating when the standard deviation between donors exceeded 5%. To diagnose cytomegalovirus status from the catalog of TCR beta chain sequences, a statistical classification framework was built. In a later analysis, V and J genes were assigned by comparing TCR nucleotide sequences against IMGT/GENE-DB human TR gene sequences. Using the TCRdist pipeline, a later analysis assigned CDR3 sequences along with most-parsimonious VDJ recombination scenarios. In a later analysis, each TCR beta chain was defined by its CDR3 amino acid sequence together with its V-gene family, and reads lacking a unique V-gene family were excluded. As a way to deal with suspected cross-contamination and a sequencing artifact, a later analysis dropped 450 to 600 nucleotide sequences that were highly shared and had low generation probability. In a later analysis, a clonal expansion index was calculated for each public chain from normalized within-repertoire ranks of inferred template counts. In a later analysis, generation probabilities were computed using a VDJ recombination model fitted to out-of-frame rearrangements, and the results were checked against IGoR. A later analysis scored TCR-TCR, TCR-HLA and TCR-CMV co-occurrence with hypergeometric tests, applying a repertoire-size bias correction to TCR pairs. A later analysis estimated false discovery rates by permuting HLA or CMV assignments 20 times. In a later analysis, co-occurring TCRs were grouped with DBSCAN, and TCRdist sequence similarity was added when clustering was performed within HLA-allele-positive subsets. Repertoires with fewer than 30,000 or more than 120,000 public chains, plus five repertoires with anomalous nucleotide sharing, were excluded from co-occurrence clustering. The immuneACCESS repertoire file appears here via TCRdb, limited to in-frame rearrangements. These files lack a portion of the clones; in checked studies, under half of the deficit traces to unresolved V genes, and the cause of the others is not known. V, J and clone size were drawn from that table, and D and trimming were deduced from the DNA. In all, the sample holds roughly 250,000 clones, and 84% of those were seen once. The top ten clones comprise more than 1.5% of the sample.

In total, approximately 610 healthy bone marrow donors made up the cohort. All cohort members were sampled while nominally healthy, although unrecorded immune exposures were likely present. The donor tested CMV seropositive and was one of the 289 seropositive cohort members. Each donor provided a peripheral blood sample, and peripheral blood mononuclear cells were used for TCR beta sequencing. Genomic DNA extraction from the blood cell samples was performed with the Qiagen DNeasy Blood Extraction Kit. V lost 5 bases and J lost 2 bases, and the count of bases not matched to a germline gene is 10. Via the germline V gene, CDR1 is SGHVS and CDR2 FQNEAQ. CDR3 length: 16 amino acids, cysteine to phenylalanine. Only the CDR3 DNA is retained, 48 bases long and in frame from the first base.

Sequenced material: PBMCs. This TCR was recovered from a woman in her thirties or forties in good health and CMV-seropositive. The sequence links TRBV7-8 to TRBJ2-7; TRBD2 matches 9 bases in the middle. The nucleotides are TGTGCCAGCAGCCCTGTCGGTAGCGGGAGAGCCTACGAGCAGTACTTC. The translation is CASSPVGSGRAYEQYF.